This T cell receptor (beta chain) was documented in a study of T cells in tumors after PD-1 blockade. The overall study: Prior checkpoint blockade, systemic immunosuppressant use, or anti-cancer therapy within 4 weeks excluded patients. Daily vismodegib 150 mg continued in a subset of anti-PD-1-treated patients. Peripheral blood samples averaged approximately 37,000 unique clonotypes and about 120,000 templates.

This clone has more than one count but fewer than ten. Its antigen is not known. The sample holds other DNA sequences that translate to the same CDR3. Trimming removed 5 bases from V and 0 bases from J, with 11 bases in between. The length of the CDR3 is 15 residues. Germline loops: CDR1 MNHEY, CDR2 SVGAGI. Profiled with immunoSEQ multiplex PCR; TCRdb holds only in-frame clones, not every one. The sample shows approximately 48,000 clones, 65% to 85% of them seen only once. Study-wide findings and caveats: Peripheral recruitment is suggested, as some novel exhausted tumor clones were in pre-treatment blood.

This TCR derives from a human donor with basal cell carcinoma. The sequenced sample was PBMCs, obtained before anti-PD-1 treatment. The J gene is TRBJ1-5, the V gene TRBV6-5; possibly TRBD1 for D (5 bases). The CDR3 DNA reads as TGTGCCAGCAGTCCCGGGGGAAATAGCAATCAGCCCCAGCATTTT. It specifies CASSPGGNSNQPQHF.